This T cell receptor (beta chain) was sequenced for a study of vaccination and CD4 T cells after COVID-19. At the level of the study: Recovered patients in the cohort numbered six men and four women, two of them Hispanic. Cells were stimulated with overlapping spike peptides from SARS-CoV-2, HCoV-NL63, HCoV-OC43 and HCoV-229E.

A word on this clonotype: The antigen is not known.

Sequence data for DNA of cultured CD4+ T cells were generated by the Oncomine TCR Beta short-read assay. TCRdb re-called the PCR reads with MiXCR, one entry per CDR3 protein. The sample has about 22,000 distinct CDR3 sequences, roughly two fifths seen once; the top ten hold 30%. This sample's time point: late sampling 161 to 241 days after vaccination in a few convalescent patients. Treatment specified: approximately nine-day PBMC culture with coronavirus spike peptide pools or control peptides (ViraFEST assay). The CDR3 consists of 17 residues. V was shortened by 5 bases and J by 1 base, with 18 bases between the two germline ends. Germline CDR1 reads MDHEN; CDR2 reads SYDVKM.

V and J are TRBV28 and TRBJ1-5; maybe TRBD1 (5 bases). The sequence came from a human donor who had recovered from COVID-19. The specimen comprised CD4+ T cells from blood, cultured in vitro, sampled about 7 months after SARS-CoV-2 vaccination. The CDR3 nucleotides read TGTGCCAGCAGTCCCCCCCGGGGGGTCGGAAGCAATCAGCCCCAGCATTTT. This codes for CASSPPRGVGSNQPQHF.